This TCR beta chain was identified in a study of human T cells and chemical hapten exposure. General study results and limits: Unchanged with DPC sensitization were TCRs above 1 in 1000 frequency.

Time point defined: healthy volunteer bleed at 2 weeks. From whole blood left unfractionated, total RNA was extracted. This clonotype was picked up many times. Antigen unknown. TCRdb passed the RACE reads through MiXCR, listing each CDR3 protein once. The sample yields some 90,000 distinct CDR3 sequences, about 10% seen once. The CDR3 has 14 residues. Trimming removed 3 bases at V and 3 bases at J, with 15 bases between. The germline gives CDR1 DFQATT, CDR2 SNEGSKA (reference sequence). Specimen: whole blood. This receptor was obtained from a female donor in good health. Some clones in this sample may be carry-over from other donors' samples. The chain is built from TRBV20-1 and TRBJ2-7; D possibly corresponds to TRBD1 (7 bases). CDR3 coding DNA: TGCAGTGCTAGTCAGGGGGACTCTATCTACGAGCAGTACTTC. Translating gives CSASQGDSIYEQYF.